This T cell receptor (beta chain) was found in a study of neurological immune-mediated disorders. Findings and caveats of the study: The absence of shared CDR3 amino acid sequences among expanded clones across subjects suggests private repertoires in all groups.

cDNA synthesis was performed by 5'RACE with 10-nucleotide random UMIs. TCRdb processed the 5' RACE reads anew with MiXCR; each CDR3 protein has one entry. This table holds under 80,000 distinct CDR3 sequences, about 9% found once. Remarks on this clonotype: Its antigen is as yet unknown.

Libraries used 2 million unsorted PBMCs kept frozen in RNAlater. Germline CDR1 reads SQVTM; CDR2 reads ANQGSEA. The CDR3 has 13 amino acids. The V end was cut by 3 bases, the J end by 4 bases, with 12 bases between. J is TRBJ1-2 and V is TRBV29-1; possible D gene TRBD1, 5 bases. This receptor was taken from a man aged 45-65 years in good health. Sequenced sample: PBMCs. The CDR3: CSVEDTSSYGYTF. In DNA, the CDR3 is TGCAGCGTTGAGGACACGAGTTCCTATGGCTACACCTTC.